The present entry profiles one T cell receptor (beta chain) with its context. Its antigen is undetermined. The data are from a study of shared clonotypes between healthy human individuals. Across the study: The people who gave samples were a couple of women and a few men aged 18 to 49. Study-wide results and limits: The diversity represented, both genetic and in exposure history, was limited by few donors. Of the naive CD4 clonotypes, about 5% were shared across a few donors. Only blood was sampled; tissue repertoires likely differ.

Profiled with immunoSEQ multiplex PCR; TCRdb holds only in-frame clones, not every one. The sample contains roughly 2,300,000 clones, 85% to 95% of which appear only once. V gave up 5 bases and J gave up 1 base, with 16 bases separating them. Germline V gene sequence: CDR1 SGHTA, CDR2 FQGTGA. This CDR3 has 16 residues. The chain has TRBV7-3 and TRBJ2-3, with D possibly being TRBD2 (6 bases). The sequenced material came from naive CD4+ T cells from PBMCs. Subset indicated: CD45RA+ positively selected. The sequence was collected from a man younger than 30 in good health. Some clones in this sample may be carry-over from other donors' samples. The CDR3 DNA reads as TGTGCCAGCAGCATAGGCGGGGTTGTTGGCACAGATACGCAGTATTTT. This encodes CASSIGGVVGTDTQYF.